The clone carrying this TCR beta chain was counted between two and nine times. Its target is not known. Looked up from germline, CDR1 is KGHDR and CDR2 is SFDVKD. V was clipped by 1 base and J by 4 bases, with 2 bases between them. CDR3 length: 12 amino acids. The data derive from a study of blood T cells in healthy people across ages. Findings of the study overall: Long-lived donors exceeded aged donors in naive CD4+ cells and diversity.

Next came a second PCR, run for about 6 to 11 cycles, which used a sample-barcoded 5' primer along with a J-beta primer mix. From the 5' RACE reads, TCRdb called clonotypes with MiXCR, one entry per CDR3 protein. The sample lists 750,000 or so distinct CDR3 sequences, just under 25% occurring once. The same sample was also used in a study of T cells of mothers and their children. According to that study: Added by the second PCR's M1S primer were sample barcodes and 2-4 random nucleotides.

The sample taken for sequencing was blood. The TCR was taken from a boy younger than 18 in good health. This sequence joins TRBV24-1 and TRBJ2-3; D call uncertain. The CDR3 here is CATSDFPDTQYF. Written as DNA, the CDR3 is TGTGCCACCAGTGATTTTCCAGATACGCAGTATTTT.